The 19 T cell receptor beta chains in this list originate from one sample, sequenced in a study of blood T cell repertoires in COVID-19. Sequencing used immunoSEQ multiplex PCR; TCRdb keeps in-frame clones, though not all of them. This table has approximately 300,000 clones, around 90% appearing once. The source material was peripheral blood. Receptors originate from a man in his late teens or twenties with active or convalescent COVID-19.

The chain is built from TRBV6-4 and TRBJ2-1, with D maybe TRBD2 (5 bases). CDR3 length equals 13 residues. V dropped 1 base and J dropped 10 bases, with 11 bases sitting between them. CDR1 is MRHNA, CDR2 SNTAGT, per germline. CDR3 sequence reads: CASSDWTRGEQFF. The DNA of the CDR3 is TGTGCCAGCAGTGACTGGACCCGGGGAGAGCAGTTCTTC.

The rearrangement joins TRBV9 to TRBJ2-2; D gene uncertain. Germline V gives CDR1 SGDLS, CDR2 YYNGEE. This CDR3 has 14 residues. Trimming shortened V by 3 bases and J by 2 bases, and 8 bases separated the two germline ends. The CDR3 loop is CASSAQVNTGELFF. The CDR3 nucleotides read TGTGCCAGCAGCGCCCAGGTTAACACCGGGGAGCTGTTTTTT.

The chain has TRBV28 and TRBJ2-7; 9 bases are a match to TRBD1. The CDR3 loop spans 14 amino acids. From germline, CDR1 is MDHEN and CDR2 SYDVKM. Germline trimming cut 6 bases from V and 5 bases from J; bases unmatched to any gene: 8. Here the CDR3 reads CASSNRGRHDEQYF. The CDR3 DNA reads TGTGCCAGCAGCAACAGGGGGCGTCACGACGAGCAGTACTTC.

The rearrangement joins TRBV10-3 to TRBJ2-3, with 7 bases lining up with TRBD2. The CDR3 extends over 15 amino acids. Germline V lookup: CDR1 ENHRY, CDR2 SYGVKD. The V segment lost 5 bases and the J segment 4 bases; nucleotides outside the gene matches: 9. DNA of the CDR3: TGTGCCATCAGTCCTTCGACTAGCTCCTCAGATACGCAGTATTTT. Its protein is CAISPSTSSSDTQYF.

The chain recombines TRBV29-1 with TRBJ2-1; 7 nucleotides agree with TRBD1. Germline V gene lookup returns CDR1 SQVTM and CDR2 ANQGSEA. The ends lost 5 bases at V and 8 bases at J; junction bases unmatched: 12. CDR3 length: 14 amino acids. CDR3 in amino acids: CSVSPGGFYDEQFF. The CDR3 DNA is TGCAGCGTTTCCCCAGGGGGATTTTACGATGAGCAGTTCTTC.

This sequence joins TRBV12-3 or TRBV12-4 and TRBJ1-3; D is ambiguous. CDR3 size: 13 residues. V gave up 0 bases and J gave up 5 bases, with 5 bases separating them. CDR3: CASSLAERNTIYF. DNA for the CDR3: TGTGCCAGCAGTTTAGCGGAGAGAAACACCATATATTTT.

The V call is TRBV5-1, the J call TRBJ2-3; 12 nucleotides agree with TRBD2. CDR3 length: 16 residues. With 2 bases clipped from V and 3 bases from J, the junction kept 4 bases outside the gene matches. Germline V CDR1 and CDR2: SGHRS, YFSETQ. As DNA, the CDR3 is TGCGCCAGCAGCTTCTTGACTAGCGGGAGTACAGATACGCAGTATTTT. Protein sequence: CASSFLTSGSTDTQYF.

A single count supports this clone. The chain employs TRBV7-8 and TRBJ1-3; D is ambiguous. The CDR3 totals 14 residues. Germline lookup yields CDR1 SGHVS and CDR2 FQNEAQ. Trimming took 7 bases from V and 3 from J, leaving 13 bases between them. The CDR3 here is CASIEGSYGNTIYF. CDR3 sequence (DNA): TGTGCCAGCATAGAGGGATCTTATGGAAACACCATATATTTT.

V is TRBV19 and J is TRBJ1-1; D not certain. V was trimmed by 10 bases and J by 3 bases, leaving 15 bases between them. In germline, CDR1 is LNHDA, CDR2 SQIVND (reference sequence). The CDR3 runs to 13 residues. Here the CDR3 reads CATIRRGDTEAFF. The CDR3 DNA reads TGTGCCACAATACGGCGGGGAGACACTGAAGCTTTCTTT.

This sequence joins TRBV5-4 and TRBJ2-7; D is perhaps TRBD1 (5 bases). V lost 0 bases and J lost 3, with 13 bases in between. Germline values: CDR1 SGHNT, CDR2 YYREEE (reference sequence). This CDR3 has 15 amino acids. The CDR3 DNA reads as TGTGCCAGCAGCTTGGGGACACGAACCGACTACGAGCAGTACTTC. Residues: CASSLGTRTDYEQYF.

The chain has TRBV7-9 and TRBJ2-1, with D perhaps matching TRBD1 (6 bases). Trimming cost V 5 bases and J 8 bases, with 13 bases left between them. The CDR3 is 13 residues long. Germline V gene data show CDR1 as SEHNR and CDR2 as FQNEAQ (reference sequence). The CDR3 spells CASSQNRVDEQFF. CDR3 DNA: TGTGCCAGCAGCCAAAACAGGGTCGATGAGCAGTTCTTC.

This clone was detected only a few times. This rearrangement joins TRBV7-9 to TRBJ2-1; 7 bases align to TRBD2. The CDR3 runs 18 residues. J was trimmed by 0 bases and V by 4 bases; bases with no gene match: 12. The V gene's germline CDR1 is SEHNR and CDR2 FQNEAQ (reference sequence). Here the CDR3 DNA reads TGTGCCAGCAGCTCTCGATTAAAGCGGGGTGACTCCTACAATGAGCAGTTCTTC. It yields the protein CASSSRLKRGDSYNEQFF.

V and J are TRBV7-9 and TRBJ2-3; D is possibly TRBD1 (6 bases). Germline CDR1 is SEHNR and CDR2 is FQNEAQ (reference sequence). V lost 5 bases, J lost 1 base, and 22 bases lay in between. CDR3 length: 18 amino acids. DNA of the CDR3: TGTGCCAGCAGCCCTCCTATTGGGGGCTCCTTCCGCACAGATACGCAGTATTTT. Protein: CASSPPIGGSFRTDTQYF.

The CDR3 region has the DNA TGCGCCAGCAGCCAAATTGCCCGGGGGGACTATGGCTACACCTTC. This sequence encodes CASSQIARGDYGYTF. The V gene is TRBV4-1, the J gene TRBJ1-2; a possible D gene is TRBD1 (5 bases). The CDR3 has 15 residues. Germline CDR1 and CDR2: MGHRA and YSYEKL. V was clipped by 2 bases and J by 3 bases, with 13 bases between them.

This clone was recorded only once. The chain employs TRBV7-6 and TRBJ2-2; D is unresolved. V was cut by 3 bases and J by 8 bases, with 4 bases left in between. CDR3 size: 11 residues. CDR1 is SGHVS, CDR2 FNYEAQ, per germline. The CDR3 reads CASSLSGELFF. CDR3 nucleotide sequence: TGTGCCAGCAGCTTGTCTGGGGAGCTGTTTTTT.

The rearrangement links TRBV24-1 to TRBJ2-3; TRBD2 matches at 14 bases. The CDR3 is made up of 16 amino acids. V gave up 2 bases and J gave up 4 bases; unmatched junction bases: 1. Germline loops: CDR1 KGHDR, CDR2 SFDVKD. In nucleotides, the CDR3 is TGTGCCACCAGTGATTCGGGACTAGCGGGAGCAGATACGCAGTATTTT. As protein: CATSDSGLAGADTQYF.

J is TRBJ1-5 and V is TRBV28; TRBD1 might be the D (5 bases). The length of the CDR3 is 14 residues. Germline V gene sequence: CDR1 MDHEN, CDR2 SYDVKM. Trimming pared 8 bases from V and 5 bases from J, leaving 16 bases between. The CDR3 loop is CASGGWGEYQPQHF. The CDR3 DNA sequence: TGTGCCAGCGGCGGGTGGGGGGAATATCAGCCCCAGCATTTT. The entire variable domain, with the rest obtained from reference TRBV28 and TRBJ1-5, is as follows: DVKVTQSSRYLVKRTGEKVFLECVQDMDHENMFWYRQDPGLGLRLIYFSYDVKMKEKGDIPEGYSVSREKKERFSLILESASTNQTSMYLCASGGWGEYQPQHFGDGTRLSIL.

The chain joins TRBV5-3 to TRBJ2-7; 7 bases align to TRBD1. TRBV5-3 is filed as an ORF, its function uncertain. Losses at the gene ends were 4 bases for V and 1 base for J; bases not matched to a gene: 8. This CDR3 has 15 amino acids. The CDR3 DNA is TGTGCCAGAAGCCGCTTGGGACAGAGATCCTACGAGCAGTACTTC. Protein: CARSRLGQRSYEQYF.

J is TRBJ2-3 and V is TRBV6-2 or TRBV6-3; D is perhaps TRBD2 (5 bases). V was shortened by 0 bases and J by 2 bases, with 15 bases between the two germline ends. The CDR3 covers 17 residues. Per the germline V gene, CDR1 is MNHEY and CDR2 is SVGEGT. The CDR3 nucleotides read TGTGCCAGCAGTTACTCTCCGGGATCCCCCCCCACAGATACGCAGTATTTT. Translation: CASSYSPGSPPTDTQYF.